This TCR beta chain was found in a study of blood T cell repertoires in COVID-19. This clone came up once. Clones were sequenced by immunoSEQ multiplex PCR, and TCRdb holds only the in-frame ones, with some missing. The table shows approximately 230,000 clones, with roughly 88% occurring only once. This TCR was recovered from a man at least 80 years old with acute or convalescent COVID-19. Sample: peripheral blood.

In nucleotides, the CDR3 is TGTGCCAGCAGCTTAGGACTCCTCAGGGGGGAGACCCAGTACTTC. The encoded protein is CASSLGLLRGETQYF. V is TRBV7-2 and J is TRBJ2-5, with 7 bases that match TRBD1. The CDR3 is made up of 15 amino acids. Per germline, CDR1 SGHTA and CDR2 FQGNSA. With 1 base clipped from V and 5 bases from J, the junction kept 7 bases outside the gene matches.